Sequencing of this T cell receptor beta chain was carried out in a study of cytomegalovirus exposure and HLA in healthy donors. Study-level findings and limits: The study put 160 or so TCR beta chains on its list as cytomegalovirus-associated.

The PCR used 60 Vbeta and 13 Jbeta primers. This table comes from immunoSEQ multiplex PCR, and its TCRdb copy is limited to in-frame clones, with some not included. This sample has under 250,000 clones; around 80% occur once, and the top ten carry around 0.45%. About this clone: Its target is unknown.

Germline trimming cut 1 base from V and 8 bases from J; bases unmatched to any gene: 6. The CDR3 runs to 15 residues. Germline CDR1 reads SGDLS; CDR2 reads YYNGEE. The material sequenced was PBMCs. This sequence joins TRBV9 and TRBJ2-1, with 10 bases that match TRBD1. The TCR originated in a boy between 10 and 17 years old in good health and CMV-seronegative. The CDR3 reads CASSVISTGGDEQFF. The CDR3 nucleotides read TGTGCCAGCAGCGTAATATCGACAGGGGGCGATGAGCAGTTCTTC.